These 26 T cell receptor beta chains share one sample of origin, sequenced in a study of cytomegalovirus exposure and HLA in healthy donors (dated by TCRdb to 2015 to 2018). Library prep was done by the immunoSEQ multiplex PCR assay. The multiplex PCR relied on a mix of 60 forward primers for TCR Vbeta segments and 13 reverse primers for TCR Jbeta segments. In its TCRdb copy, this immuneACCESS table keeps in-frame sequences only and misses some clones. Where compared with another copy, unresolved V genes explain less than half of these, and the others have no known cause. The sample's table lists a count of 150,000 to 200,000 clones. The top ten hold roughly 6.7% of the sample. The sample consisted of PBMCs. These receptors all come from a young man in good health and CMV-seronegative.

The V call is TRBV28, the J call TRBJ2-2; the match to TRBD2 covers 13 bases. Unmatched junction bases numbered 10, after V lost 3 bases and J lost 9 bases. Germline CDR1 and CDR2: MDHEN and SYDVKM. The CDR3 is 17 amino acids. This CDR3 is CASSFIGTSGKRRELFF. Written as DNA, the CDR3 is TGTGCCAGCAGTTTCATAGGGACTAGCGGGAAGAGGAGGGAGCTGTTTTTT.

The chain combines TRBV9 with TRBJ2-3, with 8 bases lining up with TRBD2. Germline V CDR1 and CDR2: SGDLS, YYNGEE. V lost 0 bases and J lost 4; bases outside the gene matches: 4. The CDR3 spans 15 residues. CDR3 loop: CASSVAGGDPDTQYF. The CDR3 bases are TGTGCCAGCAGCGTAGCGGGGGGGGATCCAGATACGCAGTATTTT.

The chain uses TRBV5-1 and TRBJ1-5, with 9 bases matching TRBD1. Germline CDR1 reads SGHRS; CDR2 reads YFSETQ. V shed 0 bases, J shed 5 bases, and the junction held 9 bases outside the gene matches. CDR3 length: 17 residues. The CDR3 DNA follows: TGCGCCAGCAGCTTGGGCCCCGGGACAGGGTTAGATCAGCCCCAGCATTTT. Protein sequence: CASSLGPGTGLDQPQHF.

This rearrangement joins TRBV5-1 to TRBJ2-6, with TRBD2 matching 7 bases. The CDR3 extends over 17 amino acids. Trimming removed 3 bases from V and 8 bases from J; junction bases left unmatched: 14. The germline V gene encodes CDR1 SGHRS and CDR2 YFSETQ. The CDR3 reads CASSWGGVGRGTNVLTF. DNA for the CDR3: TGCGCCAGCAGCTGGGGGGGTGTGGGGCGCGGAACCAACGTCCTGACTTTC.

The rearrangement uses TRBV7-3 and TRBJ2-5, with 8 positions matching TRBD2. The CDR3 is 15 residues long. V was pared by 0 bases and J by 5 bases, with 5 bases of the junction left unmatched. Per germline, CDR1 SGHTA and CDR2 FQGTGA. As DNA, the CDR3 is TGTGCCAGCAGCTTAACCCCGGGACTAGGGGAGACCCAGTACTTC. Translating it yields CASSLTPGLGETQYF.

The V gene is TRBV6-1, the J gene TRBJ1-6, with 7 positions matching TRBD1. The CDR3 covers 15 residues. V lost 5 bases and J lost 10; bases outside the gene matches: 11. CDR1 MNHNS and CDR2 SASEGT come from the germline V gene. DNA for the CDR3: TGTGCCAGCAGTACCGGGGATACAGGGGCCTCACCCCTCCACTTT. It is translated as CASSTGDTGASPLHF.

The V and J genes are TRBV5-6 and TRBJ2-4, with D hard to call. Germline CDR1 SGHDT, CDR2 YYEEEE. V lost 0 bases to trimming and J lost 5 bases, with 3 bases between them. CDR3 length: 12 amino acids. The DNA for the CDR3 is TGTGCCAGCAGCTTGGCAGAAAACATTCAGTACTTC. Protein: CASSLAENIQYF.

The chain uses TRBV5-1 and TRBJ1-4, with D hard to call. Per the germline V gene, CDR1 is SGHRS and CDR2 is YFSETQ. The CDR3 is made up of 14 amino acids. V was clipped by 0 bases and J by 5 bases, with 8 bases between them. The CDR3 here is CASSLGQINEKLFF. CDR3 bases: TGCGCCAGCAGCTTGGGACAAATAAATGAAAAACTGTTTTTT.

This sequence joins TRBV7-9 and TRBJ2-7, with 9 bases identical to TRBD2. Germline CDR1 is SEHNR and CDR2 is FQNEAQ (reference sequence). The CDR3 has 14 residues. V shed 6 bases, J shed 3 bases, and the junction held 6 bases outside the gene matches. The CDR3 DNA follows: TGTGCCAGCAGTCTTAGCGGGAGTCTCTACGAGCAGTACTTC. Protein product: CASSLSGSLYEQYF.

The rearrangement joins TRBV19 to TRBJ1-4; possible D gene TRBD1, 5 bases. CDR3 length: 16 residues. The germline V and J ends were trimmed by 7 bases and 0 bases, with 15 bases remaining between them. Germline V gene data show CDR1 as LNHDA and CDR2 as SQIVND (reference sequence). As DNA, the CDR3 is TGTGCCAGTAACGAAGCAGGGTATGCAACTAATGAAAAACTGTTTTTT. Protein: CASNEAGYATNEKLFF.

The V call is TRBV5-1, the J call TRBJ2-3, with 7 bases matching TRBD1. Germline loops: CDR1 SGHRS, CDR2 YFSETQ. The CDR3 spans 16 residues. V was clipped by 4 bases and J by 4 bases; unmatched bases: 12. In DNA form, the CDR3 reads TGCGCCAGCAGCACACGTACAGGGGCCACAGCAGATACGCAGTATTTT. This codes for CASSTRTGATADTQYF.

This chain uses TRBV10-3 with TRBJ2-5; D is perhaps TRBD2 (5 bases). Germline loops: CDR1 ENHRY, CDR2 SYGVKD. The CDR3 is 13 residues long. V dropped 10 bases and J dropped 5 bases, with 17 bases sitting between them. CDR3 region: CATTSTRMETQYF. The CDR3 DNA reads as TGTGCCACCACTTCAACTAGGATGGAGACCCAGTACTTC.

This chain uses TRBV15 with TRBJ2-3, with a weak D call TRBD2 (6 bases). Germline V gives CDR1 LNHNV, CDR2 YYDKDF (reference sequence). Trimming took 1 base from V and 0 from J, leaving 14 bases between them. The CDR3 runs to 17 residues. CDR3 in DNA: TGTGCCACCAGCAGAGGAGGCGGCGGGGCGAGCACAGATACGCAGTATTTT. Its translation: CATSRGGGGASTDTQYF.

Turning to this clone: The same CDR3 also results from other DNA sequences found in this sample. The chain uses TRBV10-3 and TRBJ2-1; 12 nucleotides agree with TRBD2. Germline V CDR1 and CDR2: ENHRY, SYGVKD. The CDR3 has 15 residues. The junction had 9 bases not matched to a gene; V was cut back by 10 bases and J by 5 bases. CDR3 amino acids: CATETSGSGDNEQFF. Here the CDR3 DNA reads TGTGCCACCGAGACTAGCGGGAGCGGCGACAATGAGCAGTTCTTC.

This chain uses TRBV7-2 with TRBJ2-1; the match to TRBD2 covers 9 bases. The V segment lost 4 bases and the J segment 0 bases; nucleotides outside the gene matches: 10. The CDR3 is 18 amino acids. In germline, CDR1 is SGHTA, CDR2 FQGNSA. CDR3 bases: TGTGCCAGCAGCTCCGGAGGGCTAGCGGGGAGCTCCTACAATGAGCAGTTCTTC. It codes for CASSSGGLAGSSYNEQFF.

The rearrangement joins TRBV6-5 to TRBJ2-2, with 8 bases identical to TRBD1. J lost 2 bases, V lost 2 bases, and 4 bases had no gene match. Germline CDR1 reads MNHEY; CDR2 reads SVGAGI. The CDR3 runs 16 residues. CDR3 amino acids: CASSYTQGANTGELFF. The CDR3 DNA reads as TGTGCCAGCAGTTACACGCAGGGGGCAAACACCGGGGAGCTGTTTTTT.

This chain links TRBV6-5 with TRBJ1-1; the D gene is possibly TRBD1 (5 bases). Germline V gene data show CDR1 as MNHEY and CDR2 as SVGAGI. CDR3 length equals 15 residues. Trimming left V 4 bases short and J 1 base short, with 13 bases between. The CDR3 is CASSSPTEPNTEAFF. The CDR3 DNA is TGTGCCAGCAGTTCACCGACAGAACCGAACACTGAAGCTTTCTTT.

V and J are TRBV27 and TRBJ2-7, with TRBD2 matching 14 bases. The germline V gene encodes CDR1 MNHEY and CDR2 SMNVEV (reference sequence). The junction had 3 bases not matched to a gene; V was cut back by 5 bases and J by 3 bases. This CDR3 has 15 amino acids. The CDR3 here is CASSTGLAGVYEQYF. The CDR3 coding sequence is TGTGCCAGCAGTACGGGACTAGCGGGGGTCTACGAGCAGTACTTC.

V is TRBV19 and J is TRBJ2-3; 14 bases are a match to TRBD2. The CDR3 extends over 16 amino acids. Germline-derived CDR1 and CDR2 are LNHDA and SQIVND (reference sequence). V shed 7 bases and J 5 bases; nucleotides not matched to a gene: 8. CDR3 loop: CASTSTSGRARDTQYF. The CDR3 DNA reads TGTGCCAGTACTTCGACTAGCGGGAGGGCCCGAGATACGCAGTATTTT.

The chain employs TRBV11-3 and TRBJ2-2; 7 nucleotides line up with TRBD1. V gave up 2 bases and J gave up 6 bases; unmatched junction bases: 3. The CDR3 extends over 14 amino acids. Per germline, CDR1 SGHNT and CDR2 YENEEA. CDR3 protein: CASSLTGDPGELFF. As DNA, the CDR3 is TGTGCCAGCAGCTTAACAGGGGATCCCGGGGAGCTGTTTTTT.

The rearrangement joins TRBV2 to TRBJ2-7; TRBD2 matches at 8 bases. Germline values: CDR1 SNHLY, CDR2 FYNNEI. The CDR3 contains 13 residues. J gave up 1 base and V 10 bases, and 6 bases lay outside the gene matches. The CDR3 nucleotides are TGTGCCATCCGGGAGGGCGGTTCCTACGAGCAGTACTTC. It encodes CAIREGGSYEQYF.

In DNA form, the CDR3 reads TGTGCCAGCAGTTACCCCGGACAGATCTATGGCTACACCTTC. Its translation: CASSYPGQIYGYTF. The rearrangement joins TRBV6-5 to TRBJ1-2; possible D gene TRBD1, 6 bases. The V gene lost 2 bases and the J gene lost 4 bases, with 11 bases spanning the gap. The CDR3 extends over 14 amino acids. The germline V gene encodes CDR1 MNHEY and CDR2 SVGAGI.

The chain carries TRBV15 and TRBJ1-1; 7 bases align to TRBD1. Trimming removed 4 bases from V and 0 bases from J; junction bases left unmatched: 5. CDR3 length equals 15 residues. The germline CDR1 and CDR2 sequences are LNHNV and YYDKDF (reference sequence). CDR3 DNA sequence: TGTGCCACCAGCAAGGTGACAGGGATGAACACTGAAGCTTTCTTT. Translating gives CATSKVTGMNTEAFF.

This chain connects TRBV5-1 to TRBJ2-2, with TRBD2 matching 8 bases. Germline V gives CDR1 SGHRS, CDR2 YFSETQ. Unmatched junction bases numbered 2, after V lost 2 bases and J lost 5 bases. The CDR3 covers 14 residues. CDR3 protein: CASSLAGVTGELFF. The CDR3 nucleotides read TGCGCCAGCAGCTTAGCGGGAGTGACCGGGGAGCTGTTTTTT.

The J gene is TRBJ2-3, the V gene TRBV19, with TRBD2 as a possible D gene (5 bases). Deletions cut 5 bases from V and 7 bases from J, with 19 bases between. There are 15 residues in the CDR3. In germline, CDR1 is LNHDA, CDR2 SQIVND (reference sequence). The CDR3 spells CASSPSGGWGYTQYF. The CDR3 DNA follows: TGTGCCAGTAGTCCCAGTGGCGGGTGGGGATATACGCAGTATTTT.

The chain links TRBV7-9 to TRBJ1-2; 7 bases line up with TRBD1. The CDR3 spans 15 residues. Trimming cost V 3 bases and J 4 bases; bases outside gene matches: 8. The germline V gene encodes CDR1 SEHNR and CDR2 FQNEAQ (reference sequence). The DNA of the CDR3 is TGTGCCAGCAGCTTGGCGGTGCAGGGGGGCTATGGCTACACCTTC. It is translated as CASSLAVQGGYGYTF.